This is a list of T cell receptor beta chains from one sample in a study of blood T cell repertoires in COVID-19. TCRdb's copy holds only in-frame clones and misses some; the assay was immunoSEQ multiplex PCR. Of about 95,000 clones in the sample, approximately 91% were seen once. Sequencing used peripheral blood. The receptors shown here come from a man between 60 and 70 years old with COVID-19, enrolled during active disease. Each CDR3 is given with its conserved first and last residue. D genes are given only for firm matches. Clone size appears in some rows only: once, few, many, or a class for an expanded clone.

TRBJ2-1 | TRBD2 | TRBV7-3 | - | CASSATRLAGNNEQFF | TGTGCCAGCAGCGCGACACGACTAGCGGGCAACAATGAGCAGTTCTTC
TRBJ1-1 | - | TRBV10-1 | few | CASSARPGDNTEAFF | TGCGCCAGCAGTGCGCGACCGGGAGATAACACTGAAGCTTTCTTT
TRBJ1-2 | TRBD1 | TRBV2 | - | CASSEIEDETGGPRGYTF | TGTGCCAGCAGTGAAATTGAGGATGAGACAGGGGGTCCTCGGGGCTACACCTTC
TRBJ1-2 | TRBD1 | TRBV13 | once | CASSLGARGAEGYTF | TGTGCCAGCAGCTTAGGGGCCAGGGGGGCGGAGGGCTACACCTTC
TRBJ1-1 | TRBD1 | TRBV28 | - | CASNKTPGGGEAFF | TGTGCCAGCAATAAAACCCCAGGGGGCGGTGAAGCTTTCTTT
TRBJ2-1 | - | TRBV6-4 | - | CASSDSPSESDEQFF | TGTGCCAGCAGTGACTCGCCCAGCGAGAGCGATGAGCAGTTCTTC
TRBJ1-5 | - | TRBV19 | once | CASSISRETGQPQHF | TGTGCCAGTAGTATCTCTCGTGAAACGGGTCAGCCCCAGCATTTT
TRBJ1-6 | - | TRBV5-6 | - | CASSLMSGGVNSPLHF | TGTGCCAGCAGCTTGATGTCGGGGGGCGTTAATTCACCCCTCCACTTT
TRBJ2-1 | TRBD2 | TRBV7-3 | - | CASSLAGGPEQFF | TGTGCCAGCAGCCTAGCGGGAGGACCCGAGCAGTTCTTC
TRBJ2-6 | - | TRBV6-1 | - | CASSEQSGANVLTF | TGTGCCAGCAGTGAACAATCCGGGGCCAACGTCCTGACTTTC
TRBJ2-4 | TRBD1 | TRBV5-1 | - | CASSPFSTGVNIQYF | TGCGCCAGCAGCCCATTTTCAACAGGGGTGAACATTCAGTACTTC
TRBJ2-7 | TRBD2 | TRBV10-1 | few | CASSEGGSVGEQYF | TGCGCCAGCAGTGAGGGCGGGAGTGTCGGCGAGCAGTACTTC
TRBJ1-5 | - | TRBV4-1 | - | CASSQANNPEMHF | TGCGCCAGCAGCCAAGCAAACAACCCCGAAATGCATTTT
TRBJ1-2 | TRBD1 | TRBV6-5 | - | CASSYQGQGARGYTF | TGTGCCAGCAGTTACCAGGGACAGGGGGCGCGCGGCTACACCTTC
TRBJ1-4 | TRBD1 | TRBV6-5 | - | CASRQGGEKLFF | TGTGCCAGCAGGCAGGGGGGTGAAAAACTGTTTTTT
TRBJ1-2 | TRBD1 | TRBV24-1 | - | CATSDAGQIYGYTF | TGTGCCACCAGTGATGCGGGACAGATCTATGGCTACACCTTC
TRBJ2-3 | TRBD1 | TRBV5-1 | - | CASSLKGATDTQYF | TGCGCCAGCAGCTTGAAGGGGGCTACAGATACGCAGTATTTT
TRBJ2-2 | - | TRBV7-2 | - | CASSPQSRDGELFF | TGTGCCAGCAGCCCGCAATCCAGGGACGGGGAGCTGTTTTTT
TRBJ2-2 | TRBD2 | TRBV7-3 | - | CASSPLGVAGGPDTGELFF | TGTGCCAGCAGCCCGCTAGGGGTAGCGGGAGGGCCTGACACCGGGGAGCTGTTTTTT
TRBJ1-1 | - | TRBV11-1 | - | CASSLALYGTEAFF | TGTGCCAGCAGCTTAGCCCTCTACGGCACTGAAGCTTTCTTT
TRBJ1-1 | - | TRBV3-1/TRBV3-2 | few | CASSQMAWAEAFF | TGTGCCAGCAGCCAGATGGCTTGGGCAGAAGCTTTCTTT
TRBJ1-2 | TRBD1 | TRBV4-1 | once | CASSQDRGQGYTF | TGCGCCAGCAGCCAAGACAGGGGGCAGGGCTACACCTTC
TRBJ2-7 | TRBD1 | TRBV5-5 | - | CASSFSGTGDYEQYF | TGTGCCAGCAGCTTTTCCGGGACAGGGGATTACGAGCAGTACTTC
TRBJ2-2 | TRBD2 | TRBV29-1 | - | CSAQGGRAKIGELFF | TGCAGTGCTCAGGGCGGGAGGGCAAAAATCGGGGAGCTGTTTTTT
TRBJ2-7 | - | TRBV3-1/TRBV3-2 | - | CASSQRAAYEQYF | TGTGCCAGCAGCCAAAGAGCTGCCTACGAGCAGTACTTC
TRBJ1-1 | - | TRBV7-3 | - | CASSATGSNTEAFF | TGTGCCAGCAGCGCGACAGGATCGAACACTGAAGCTTTCTTT
TRBJ1-5 | - | TRBV15 | - | CATSRDYNQPQHF | TGTGCCACCAGCAGAGATTACAATCAGCCCCAGCATTTT
TRBJ2-1 | TRBD2 | TRBV6-6 | - | CASSPGLAPISSYNEQFF | TGTGCCAGCAGTCCGGGACTAGCGCCTATCAGCTCCTACAATGAGCAGTTCTTC
TRBJ2-7 | TRBD1 | TRBV11-1 | - | CASSLGSGQYGDEQYF | TGTGCCAGCAGCTTAGGATCGGGACAGTATGGGGACGAGCAGTACTTC
TRBJ2-1 | TRBD2 | TRBV6-5 | - | CASSYSTGGSNEQFF | TGTGCCAGCAGTTACTCAACGGGAGGAAGCAATGAGCAGTTCTTC
TRBJ1-5 | - | TRBV6-1 | - | CASSVLFVSEGQPQHF | TGTGCCAGCAGTGTTCTTTTTGTCTCTGAGGGTCAGCCCCAGCATTTT
TRBJ2-1 | TRBD1 | TRBV30 | - | CAWSPDRGNEQFF | TGTGCCTGGAGCCCCGACAGGGGGAATGAGCAGTTCTTC
TRBJ1-4 | TRBD1 | TRBV7-2 | - | CASSLARGQGVEKLFF | TGTGCCAGCAGCTTAGCGCGGGGACAGGGTGTTGAAAAACTGTTTTTT
TRBJ1-1 | - | TRBV6-1 | - | CASSEFNRRGRWNTEAFF | TGTGCCAGCAGTGAGTTTAATCGTAGGGGCCGATGGAACACTGAAGCTTTCTTT
TRBJ1-6 | - | TRBV27 | - | CASSFGQNNSPLHF | TGTGCCAGCAGTTTTGGGCAAAATAATTCACCCCTCCACTTT
TRBJ1-2 | TRBD1 | TRBV3-1/TRBV3-2 | - | CASSRGTGADGYTF | TGTGCCAGCAGCCGGGGGACAGGGGCGGATGGCTACACCTTC
TRBJ2-1 | TRBD2 | TRBV19 | - | CASSPRTSGRPRGEQFF | TGTGCCAGTAGTCCCCGAACTAGCGGGAGGCCCCGCGGGGAGCAGTTCTTC
TRBJ2-2 | - | TRBV7-9 | - | CASSFPANTGELFF | TGTGCCAGCAGCTTCCCAGCGAACACCGGGGAGCTGTTTTTT
TRBJ2-2 | TRBD1 | TRBV7-2 | - | CASSLGSGGTGELFF | TGTGCCAGCAGCTTAGGATCAGGGGGAACCGGGGAGCTGTTTTTT
TRBJ1-1 | - | TRBV18 | - | CASSPGTPYGGTEAFF | TGTGCCAGCTCACCTGGGACTCCCTACGGGGGCACTGAAGCTTTCTTT
TRBJ1-1 | - | TRBV30 | once | CAWSVLQGWNTEAFF | TGTGCCTGGAGTGTACTGCAGGGTTGGAACACTGAAGCTTTCTTT
TRBJ2-7 | TRBD1 | TRBV5-6 | - | CASSPGGNEQYF | TGTGCCAGCAGCCCAGGGGGCAACGAGCAGTACTTC
TRBJ2-5 | - | TRBV7-9 | - | CASSLDTGGATQYF | TGTGCCAGCAGCTTAGATACAGGGGGGGCGACCCAGTACTTC
TRBJ2-3 | - | TRBV10-1 | once | CASSESRGDTQYF | TGCGCCAGCAGTGAGTCTCGGGGAGATACGCAGTATTTT
TRBJ2-7 | TRBD1 | TRBV19 | - | CASSKDRGYEQYF | TGTGCCAGTAGTAAGGACAGGGGCTACGAGCAGTACTTC
TRBJ2-2 | TRBD1 | TRBV2 | - | CASSELTGLAGELFF | TGTGCCAGCAGTGAACTGACAGGGCTGGCCGGGGAGCTGTTTTTT
TRBJ1-1 | - | TRBV12-3/TRBV12-4 | - | CASLGPGDTEAFF | TGTGCCAGCCTCGGGCCCGGGGACACTGAAGCTTTCTTT
TRBJ1-3 | - | TRBV3-1/TRBV3-2 | - | CASSQEDQVSPIYF | TGTGCCAGCAGCCAAGAAGATCAGGTGTCCCCCATATATTTT
TRBJ1-2 | TRBD1 | TRBV27 | once | CASREDRVSYGYTF | TGTGCCAGCAGGGAGGACAGGGTGAGCTATGGCTACACCTTC
TRBJ1-1 | - | TRBV27 | - | CASSLIWGRGSEAFF | TGTGCCAGCAGTTTAATATGGGGAAGAGGGTCTGAAGCTTTCTTT
TRBJ1-2 | - | TRBV6-5 | - | CASSTQTNYGYTF | TGTGCCAGCAGTACCCAGACAAACTATGGCTACACCTTC
TRBJ1-2 | TRBD1 | TRBV7-9 | - | CASSPIGTGAPSNYGYTF | TGTGCCAGCAGCCCAATAGGGACAGGGGCCCCTTCTAACTATGGCTACACCTTC
TRBJ2-5 | TRBD1 | TRBV19 | - | CASSSPGQGTETQYF | TGTGCCAGTAGTTCTCCGGGACAGGGAACGGAGACCCAGTACTTC
TRBJ2-3 | - | TRBV7-8 | - | CASSLVTGSSTDTQYF | TGTGCCAGCAGCTTAGTCACGGGTTCTAGCACAGATACGCAGTATTTT
TRBJ2-2 | TRBD1 | TRBV6-5 | - | CATGTANTGELFF | TGTGCCACCGGGACAGCGAACACCGGGGAGCTGTTTTTT